The present entry profiles one TCR beta chain with its context. Antigen specificity is unknown. Together with a sample-barcoded 5' primer, a J-beta primer mix was included in a second PCR lasting about 7 to 11 cycles. MiXCR was run by TCRdb on the 5' RACE reads, yielding one entry per CDR3 protein. The table shows 650,000 to 800,000 distinct CDR3 sequences, with under 55% occurring only once. Each sample used at least 6 million PBMCs. The data derive from a study of blood T cells in healthy people across ages. Overall study results and limits: Donor CMV infection status was unknown, possibly confounding age-related changes in expanded clonotypes. No conclusive comparison of naive versus antigen-experienced cells was possible with unsorted PBMCs.

Germline assignment: CDR1 MNHEY and CDR2 SMNVEV (reference sequence). The CDR3 spans 14 residues. Specimen: blood. The rearrangement joins TRBV27 to TRBJ2-4; D not resolved. The last part of the DNA fits TRBJ2-7 better; the J call may be wrong. The origin of this receptor is a man in his sixties in good health. As DNA, the CDR3 is TGTGCCAGCAGTTCGACGTACGACTCCTACGAGCAGTACTTC. This gives the protein CASSSTYDSYEQYF.